This passage covers 31 T cell receptor beta chains from one sample sequenced in a study of blood T cell repertoires in COVID-19. The method was immunoSEQ multiplex PCR; TCRdb's version includes in-frame clones alone and lacks a portion of them. The table lists 350,000 to 500,000 clones, 80% to 90% of them singletons. The sample consisted of peripheral blood. The source of these receptors is a man aged 18 to 30 with COVID-19, enrolled during active disease.

CDR3 sequence: CASSRYAIAGGPGETQYF. The CDR3 DNA follows: TGTGCCAGCAGCCGCTACGCCATAGCGGGGGGGCCTGGGGAGACCCAGTACTTC. J is TRBJ2-5 and V is TRBV3-1 (or the pseudogene TRBV3-2), with TRBD2 matching 11 bases. The germline CDR1 and CDR2 sequences are LGHDT and YNNKEL (reference sequence). The length of the CDR3 is 18 residues. The V gene end was trimmed by 4 bases and the J gene end by 5 bases; junction bases not matched to a gene: 15.

V usage is TRBV5-1 and J usage is TRBJ2-7; D unresolved. Germline CDR1 is SGHRS and CDR2 is YFSETQ. V was pared by 4 bases and J by 7 bases, with 18 bases between. CDR3 length: 14 residues. This CDR3 is CASSPLRDSREQYF. In DNA form, the CDR3 reads TGCGCCAGCAGCCCCTTAAGAGACTCGCGGGAGCAGTACTTC. Using reference TRBV5-1 and TRBJ2-7 for the parts outside the CDR3, the full variable domain is KAGVTQTPRYLIKTRGQQVTLSCSPISGHRSVSWYQQTPGQGLQFLFEYFSETQRNKGNFPGRFSGRQFSNSRSEMNVSTLELGDSALYLCASSPLRDSREQYFGPGTRLTVT.

This sequence joins TRBV12-5 and TRBJ2-7, with 9 positions matching TRBD2. This CDR3 region has 16 residues. V lost 4 bases and J lost 3; bases outside the gene matches: 10. CDR1 is LGHNT and CDR2 is FRNRAP in the germline V gene. CDR3: CASGSMTSGVVYEQYF. DNA of the CDR3: TGTGCTAGTGGTTCGATGACTAGCGGAGTTGTCTACGAGCAGTACTTC.

The chain recombines TRBV5-1 with TRBJ2-2; 7 positions match TRBD2. This CDR3 contains 15 residues. Germline V gene data show CDR1 as SGHRS and CDR2 as YFSETQ. The J segment lost 3 bases and the V segment lost 2 bases, leaving 4 bases of the junction unmatched. The CDR3 nucleotides are TGCGCCAGCAGCTTTTCTAGCGGATACACCGGGGAGCTGTTTTTT. The encoded protein is CASSFSSGYTGELFF.

This clone showed up just once. V is TRBV6-2 or TRBV6-3 and J is TRBJ2-1; 10 bases match TRBD2. From germline, CDR1 is MNHEY and CDR2 SVGEGT. This CDR3 spans 16 amino acids. With 4 bases clipped from V and 9 bases from J, the junction kept 12 bases outside the gene matches. Written as DNA, the CDR3 is TGTGCCAGCAGTTCCCTGCAGCGGGGGGGTAATCGTGAGCAGTTCTTC. This translates into CASSSLQRGGNREQFF.

This chain links TRBV5-1 with TRBJ1-2; 7 bases line up with TRBD1. Losses at the gene ends were 7 bases for V and 8 bases for J; bases not matched to a gene: 17. CDR1 SGHRS and CDR2 YFSETQ come from the germline V gene. The CDR3 runs to 15 residues. CDR3: CASGNSGQLLSGYTF. Here the CDR3 DNA reads TGCGCCAGCGGGAACTCGGGACAGCTCCTCAGCGGCTACACCTTC.

The chain couples TRBV2 to TRBJ2-3; D is ambiguous. In germline, CDR1 is SNHLY, CDR2 FYNNEI. The ends were cut back, 3 bases at V and 6 bases at J, with 10 bases in the middle. This CDR3 is 13 amino acids long. CDR3 amino acids: CASSDGDGDTQYF. DNA of the CDR3: TGTGCCAGCAGTGACGGAGACGGTGATACGCAGTATTTT.

The V and J genes are TRBV13 and TRBJ2-5; 13 bases align to TRBD2. Germline-derived CDR1 and CDR2 are PRHDT and FYEKMQ (reference sequence). Germline trimming cut 5 bases from V and 3 bases from J; bases unmatched to any gene: 6. This CDR3 is built from 16 residues. For the CDR3, the DNA is TGTGCCAGCAGCGCTAGAGGGACTAGCGGGGAAGAGACCCAGTACTTC. Protein product: CASSARGTSGEETQYF. Complete variable domain (other parts from reference TRBV13 and TRBJ2-5): AAGVIQSPRHLIKEKRETATLKCYPIPRHDTVYWYQQGPGQDPQFLISFYEKMQSDKGSIPDRFSAQQFSDYHSELNMSSLELGDSALYFCASSARGTSGEETQYFGPGTRLLVL.

The chain uses TRBV19 and TRBJ1-1, with 8 bases lining up with TRBD1. Germline CDR1 LNHDA, CDR2 SQIVND (reference sequence). The junction had 7 bases not matched to a gene; V was cut back by 5 bases and J by 5 bases. The CDR3 runs to 14 residues. The chain's CDR3 is CASSSGQGGTEAFF. The CDR3 region has the DNA TGTGCCAGTAGTTCCGGACAGGGTGGAACTGAAGCTTTCTTT.

The V call is TRBV7-9, the J call TRBJ1-3, with TRBD1 identical over 7 bases. J was trimmed by 0 bases and V by 4 bases; bases with no gene match: 6. This CDR3 is 16 amino acids long. Germline V gene lookup returns CDR1 SEHNR and CDR2 FQNEAQ (reference sequence). CDR3 sequence: CASSSGTASSGNTIYF. The DNA for the CDR3 is TGTGCCAGCAGCTCCGGGACAGCTAGCTCTGGAAACACCATATATTTT.

The CDR3 DNA reads TGTGCCAGCAGCTTAGGGACAGGGCCAGCCTACGAGCAGTACTTC. Its translation: CASSLGTGPAYEQYF. The chain is built from TRBV7-3 and TRBJ2-7, with TRBD1 identical over 9 bases. This CDR3 is built from 15 residues. Trimming cost V 2 bases and J 2 bases; bases outside gene matches: 4. CDR1 is SGHTA, CDR2 FQGTGA, per germline.

This clone came up once. The rearrangement uses TRBV27 and TRBJ2-1; TRBD1 aligns across 8 bases. Trimming took 6 bases from V and 2 from J; bases not matched to a gene: 3. Germline CDR1 MNHEY, CDR2 SMNVEV (reference sequence). The CDR3 has 14 residues. The CDR3 DNA sequence: TGTGCCAGCAGCACACAGGGGGCCTACAATGAGCAGTTCTTC. This codes for CASSTQGAYNEQFF.

The chain employs TRBV27 and TRBJ2-2, with 8 positions matching TRBD1. Trimming cost V 6 bases and J 2 bases; bases outside gene matches: 11. The CDR3 has 17 residues. CDR1 is MNHEY and CDR2 is SMNVEV in the germline V gene (reference sequence). The CDR3 nucleotides read TGTGCCAGCAGCCCAATCGGACAGGGAATTAACACCGGGGAGCTGTTTTTT. Residues: CASSPIGQGINTGELFF.

The chain employs TRBV27 and TRBJ2-7, with TRBD2 matching over 9 bases. Germline CDR1 reads MNHEY; CDR2 reads SMNVEV (reference sequence). V shed 6 bases, J shed 4 bases, and the junction held 4 bases outside the gene matches. CDR3 length: 13 residues. CDR3 nucleotide sequence: TGTGCCAGCAGAAAGCGGGAGGATTACGAGCAGTACTTC. Translation: CASRKREDYEQYF.

The rearrangement links TRBV2 to TRBJ1-5; unclear D gene. This CDR3 contains 14 residues. CDR1 is SNHLY, CDR2 FYNNEI, per germline. V lost 6 bases and J 4 bases, leaving 13 bases between the germline ends. The CDR3 DNA is TGTGCCAGCAGGAGAGGAGGGATTAATCAGCCCCAGCATTTT. Residues: CASRRGGINQPQHF.

This chain links TRBV5-6 with TRBJ2-3, with 10 bases matching TRBD2. With V trimmed by 1 base and J by 1 base, 3 bases remained unmatched. Germline V gives CDR1 SGHDT, CDR2 YYEEEE. The CDR3 has 16 amino acids. The CDR3 DNA sequence: TGTGCCAGCAGCTTGATCACTAGCGGGGGCACAGATACGCAGTATTTT. Translated, it gives CASSLITSGGTDTQYF.

The chain has TRBV5-4 and TRBJ2-7; 9 nucleotides line up with TRBD1. CDR1 SGHNT and CDR2 YYREEE come from the germline V gene (reference sequence). The J segment lost 3 bases and the V segment lost 0 bases, leaving 4 bases of the junction unmatched. CDR3 length: 15 residues. The CDR3 DNA is TGTGCCAGCAGCTTGGGGGGACAGGGTCGCTACGAGCAGTACTTC. This encodes CASSLGGQGRYEQYF.

The chain employs TRBV7-9 and TRBJ1-2; 9 nucleotides agree with TRBD1. CDR1 is SEHNR and CDR2 is FQNEAQ in the germline V gene (reference sequence). V was pared by 6 bases and J by 6 bases, with 5 bases of the junction left unmatched. This CDR3 has 13 residues. The CDR3 loop reads CASRPDRGDGYTF. As DNA, the CDR3 is TGTGCCAGCAGGCCGGACAGGGGAGATGGCTACACCTTC.

This sequence joins TRBV6-1 and TRBJ2-6; D is unclear. Per germline, CDR1 MNHNS and CDR2 SASEGT. Trimming cost V 5 bases and J 0 bases, with 11 bases left between them. The CDR3 is 16 residues long. CDR3 sequence (DNA): TGTGCCAGCAGTAAAGAACGACTCTCTGGGGCCAACGTCCTGACTTTC. This codes for CASSKERLSGANVLTF.

The gene calls are TRBV4-1 and TRBJ1-2; 7 nucleotides align to TRBD1. This CDR3 has 12 amino acids. Per the germline V gene, CDR1 is MGHRA and CDR2 is YSYEKL. The J segment lost 8 bases and the V segment lost 5 bases, leaving 5 bases of the junction unmatched. The CDR3 nucleotides read TGCGCCAGCAGCGATCAGGGGGTCGGCTACACCTTC. Its translation is CASSDQGVGYTF.

In this sample, this clone turned up a few times. CDR3 residues: CASRGLSSGNTIYF. The CDR3 coding sequence is TGTGCCAGCCGGGGACTCAGCTCTGGAAACACCATATATTTT. The V call is TRBV19, the J call TRBJ1-3, with TRBD1 as a possible D gene (5 bases). V was pared by 9 bases and J by 0 bases, with 12 bases between. This CDR3 contains 14 residues. Germline V gives CDR1 LNHDA, CDR2 SQIVND (reference sequence).

The chain carries TRBV9 and TRBJ1-3; D ambiguous. This CDR3 comprises 15 residues. Germline V gives CDR1 SGDLS, CDR2 YYNGEE. The V end lost 0 bases, the J end lost 4 bases, and 11 bases lay between the germline ends. The CDR3 coding sequence is TGTGCCAGCAGCGTAGATGAGTGGAGCGGAAACACCATATATTTT. Translated, it gives CASSVDEWSGNTIYF.

This clone was detected only once. The gene calls are TRBV7-8 and TRBJ2-1; the match to TRBD2 covers 7 bases. V shed 5 bases and J 1 base; nucleotides not matched to a gene: 5. Looked up from germline, CDR1 is SGHVS and CDR2 is FQNEAQ. The CDR3 sequence is 15 residues long. CDR3 residues: CASSQGLPSYNEQFF. CDR3 in DNA: TGTGCCAGCAGCCAGGGACTACCGTCCTACAATGAGCAGTTCTTC.

The chain carries TRBV28 and TRBJ1-2, with TRBD1 matching 8 bases. CDR3 size: 12 residues. J was trimmed by 9 bases and V by 6 bases; bases with no gene match: 6. Germline values: CDR1 MDHEN, CDR2 SYDVKM. In nucleotides, the CDR3 is TGTGCCAGCAGCTCTGGGACAGGTAGCTACACCTTC. It is translated as CASSSGTGSYTF.

The chain joins TRBV27 to TRBJ2-1, with D possibly being TRBD2 (6 bases). V shed 3 bases and J shed 6 bases, with 21 bases lying between them. Per germline, CDR1 MNHEY and CDR2 SMNVEV (reference sequence). The CDR3 has 17 residues. The CDR3 reads CASSLITAAGRVNEQFF. Here the CDR3 DNA reads TGTGCCAGCAGTTTGATCACCGCAGCGGGCAGGGTCAATGAGCAGTTCTTC.

This rearrangement joins TRBV15 to TRBJ1-3; no definite D call. V dropped 7 bases and J dropped 4 bases, with 5 bases sitting between them. CDR1 and CDR2 (germline): LNHNV, YYDKDF (reference sequence). CDR3 length: 11 amino acids. The CDR3 region has the DNA TGTGCCACCACGGGGGGAAACACCATATATTTT. Its protein is CATTGGNTIYF.

Here the CDR3 DNA reads TGCGCCAGCAGCTTGGCCGGGACAGGTACTAACACTGAAGCTTTCTTT. This codes for CASSLAGTGTNTEAFF. This rearrangement joins TRBV5-1 to TRBJ1-1; 8 positions match TRBD1. CDR3 length equals 16 residues. CDR1 and CDR2 (germline): SGHRS, YFSETQ. V trimming: 0 bases; J trimming: 2 bases; junction bases outside the gene matches: 6.

The chain combines TRBV7-2 with TRBJ2-6, with a weak D call TRBD2 (5 bases). The V end lost 3 bases, the J end lost 0 bases, and 18 bases lay between the germline ends. This CDR3 has 19 residues. The V gene's germline CDR1 is SGHTA and CDR2 FQGNSA. CDR3 in amino acids: CASSFLRTQAYSGANVLTF. The CDR3 DNA is TGTGCCAGCAGCTTTCTCAGGACTCAAGCCTACTCTGGGGCCAACGTCCTGACTTTC.

The gene calls are TRBV5-1 and TRBJ2-1, with 11 bases that match TRBD1. Germline-derived CDR1 and CDR2 are SGHRS and YFSETQ. This CDR3 has 15 residues. Trimming took 4 bases from V and 3 from J; bases not matched to a gene: 3. DNA of the CDR3: TGCGCCAGCAGCGACGGGACAGGGGGCTACAATGAGCAGTTCTTC. Translation: CASSDGTGGYNEQFF.

The rearrangement uses TRBV5-1 and TRBJ2-1; 7 bases agree with TRBD1. This CDR3 has 15 amino acids. Germline V gene lookup returns CDR1 SGHRS and CDR2 YFSETQ. Germline trimming cut 7 bases from V and 4 bases from J; bases unmatched to any gene: 11. CDR3 region: CASSGPGQPYNEQFF. The CDR3 nucleotides read TGCGCCAGCTCAGGTCCGGGACAGCCTTACAATGAGCAGTTCTTC.

CDR3 coding DNA: TGTGCCAGCAGTCTACCGACACACGGGAAGGGAAATGAGCAGTTCTTC. This gives the protein CASSLPTHGKGNEQFF. This chain links TRBV27 with TRBJ2-1; D possibly corresponds to TRBD2 (5 bases). Trimming pared 5 bases from V and 7 bases from J, leaving 21 bases between. CDR3 length: 16 amino acids. Germline V gives CDR1 MNHEY, CDR2 SMNVEV (reference sequence).